This note documents a single T cell receptor (beta chain) sequence. The sample originates from a study of blood T cell repertoires in COVID-19. About the research overall: The study drew acute and convalescent COVID-19 samples from the United States, Italy and Spain. PBMCs, B-cell-depleted T cells, or T cells provided the cDNA or gDNA that made up the material.

Data came from immunoSEQ multiplex PCR; TCRdb stores just in-frame clones and leaves some out. Among fewer than 250,000 clones listed, approximately 80% were seen once. Germline values: CDR1 SGHNT, CDR2 YYREEE (reference sequence). This CDR3 has 15 residues. The V and J ends lost 4 bases and 8 bases respectively, with 16 bases between them. The rearrangement uses TRBV5-4 and TRBJ1-6, with a tentative D call TRBD1 (5 bases). The TCR was taken from a woman between 45 and 60 years old with acute or convalescent COVID-19. The source material was peripheral blood. The CDR3 DNA is TGTGCCAGCAGCGGGGGGGGAATCGTTGATTCACCCCTCCACTTT. Translated: CASSGGGIVDSPLHF.